This TCR beta chain was captured by sequencing in a study of T cells in Graves' hyperthyroidism and ophthalmopathy. About the study: Peripheral blood samples were taken at initial diagnosis, prior to any treatment.

The TCR beta CDR3 regions underwent amplification using RNA transcripts as the source. The TCR CDR3 was amplified in a first-round RT-PCR using the HTBI primer set. One entry per CDR3 protein results from TCRdb running MiXCR on the multiplex PCR reads. The sample shows more than 350,000 distinct CDR3 sequences, roughly 15% of them seen only once. Not enrolled were patients with uncontrolled infection, other autoimmune disease, pregnancy or lactation. PBMCs came from 9 to 10 ml fresh peripheral blood. This clonotype was seen more than once but under ten times. The length of the CDR3 is 15 residues. The germline V and J ends were trimmed by 0 bases and 4 bases, with 13 bases remaining between them. Germline values: CDR1 SGHRS, CDR2 YFSETQ.

The rearrangement links TRBV5-1 to TRBJ2-5, with D possibly TRBD1 on 5 matching bases. Sequencing input: blood. This TCR was recovered from a woman aged 55-75 years with Graves' ophthalmopathy. The CDR3 is CASSLAQGWSETQYF. The CDR3 DNA sequence: TGCGCCAGCAGCTTGGCGCAGGGATGGTCAGAGACCCAGTACTTC.